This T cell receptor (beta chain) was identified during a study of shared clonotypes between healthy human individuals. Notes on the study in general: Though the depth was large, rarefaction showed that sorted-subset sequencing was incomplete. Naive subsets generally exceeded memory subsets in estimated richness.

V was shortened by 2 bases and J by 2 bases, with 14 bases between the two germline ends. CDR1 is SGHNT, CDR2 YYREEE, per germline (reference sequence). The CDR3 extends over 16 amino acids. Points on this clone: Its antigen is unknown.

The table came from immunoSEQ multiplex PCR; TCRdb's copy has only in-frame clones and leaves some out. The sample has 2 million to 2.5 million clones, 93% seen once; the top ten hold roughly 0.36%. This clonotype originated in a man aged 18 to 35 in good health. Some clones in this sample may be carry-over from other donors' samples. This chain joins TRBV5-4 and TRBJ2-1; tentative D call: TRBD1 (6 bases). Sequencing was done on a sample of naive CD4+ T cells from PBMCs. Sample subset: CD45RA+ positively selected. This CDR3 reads CASSFNRVGTYNEQFF. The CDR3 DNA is TGTGCCAGCAGCTTTAACAGGGTCGGAACCTACAATGAGCAGTTCTTC. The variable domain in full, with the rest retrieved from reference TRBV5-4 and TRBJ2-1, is ETGVTQSPTHLIKTRGQQVTLRCSSQSGHNTVSWYQQALGQGPQFIFQYYREEENGRGNFPPRFSGLQFPNYSSELNVNALELDDSALYLCASSFNRVGTYNEQFFGPGTRLTVL.